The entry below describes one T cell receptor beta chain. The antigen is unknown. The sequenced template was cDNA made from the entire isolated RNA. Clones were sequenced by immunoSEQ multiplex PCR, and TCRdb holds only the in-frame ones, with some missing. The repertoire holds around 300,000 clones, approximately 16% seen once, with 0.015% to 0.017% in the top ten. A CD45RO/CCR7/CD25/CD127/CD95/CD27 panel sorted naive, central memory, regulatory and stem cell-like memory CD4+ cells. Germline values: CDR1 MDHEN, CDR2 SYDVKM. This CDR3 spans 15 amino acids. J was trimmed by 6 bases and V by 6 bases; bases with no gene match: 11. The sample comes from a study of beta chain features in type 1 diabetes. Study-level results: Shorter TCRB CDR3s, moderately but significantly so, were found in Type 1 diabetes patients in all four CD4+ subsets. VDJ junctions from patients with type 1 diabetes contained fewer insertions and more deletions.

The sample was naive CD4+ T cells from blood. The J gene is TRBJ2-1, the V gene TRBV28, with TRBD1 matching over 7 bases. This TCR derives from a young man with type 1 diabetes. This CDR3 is CASRLVTGYGNEQFF. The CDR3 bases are TGTGCCAGCAGACTAGTGACAGGGTATGGCAATGAGCAGTTCTTC. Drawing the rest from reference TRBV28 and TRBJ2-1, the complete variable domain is DVKVTQSSRYLVKRTGEKVFLECVQDMDHENMFWYRQDPGLGLRLIYFSYDVKMKEKGDIPEGYSVSREKKERFSLILESASTNQTSMYLCASRLVTGYGNEQFFGPGTRLTVL.